Presented here are 3 T cell receptor beta chains from one specimen sequenced in a study of blood T cells in healthy people across ages. Combining a sample-barcoded 5' primer with a J-beta primer mix, a second PCR ran for roughly 6 to 11 cycles. TCRdb reprocessed the 5' RACE reads with MiXCR, giving one entry per CDR3 protein. The table includes about 1.8 million distinct CDR3 sequences, roughly 49% detected once. Sequenced: blood. These receptors were obtained from a woman between 35 and 50 years old in good health.

V and J are TRBV5-6 and TRBJ2-7; 10 bases line up with TRBD2. The V segment lost 6 bases and the J segment 1 base; nucleotides outside the gene matches: 7. This CDR3 contains 15 residues. Germline lookup yields CDR1 SGHDT and CDR2 YYEEEE. The CDR3 DNA reads TGTGCCAGCAACAAAGCGGGGGGGCCTTCCTACGAGCAGTACTTC. It yields the protein CASNKAGGPSYEQYF. Full variable domain (rest looked up from reference TRBV5-6 and TRBJ2-7): DAGVTQSPTHLIKTRGQQVTLRCSPKSGHDTVSWYQQALGQGPQFIFQYYEEEERQRGNFPDRFSGHQFPNYSSELNVNALLLGDSALYLCASNKAGGPSYEQYFGPGTRLTVT.

This clonotype is a singleton in its sample. The chain uses TRBV6-2 or TRBV6-3 and TRBJ2-5, with D hard to call. The germline V gene encodes CDR1 MNHEY and CDR2 SVGEGT. The CDR3 loop spans 12 amino acids. V lost 5 bases, J lost 7 bases, and 11 bases lay in between. This chain's CDR3 is CASSANWGTQYF. The CDR3 nucleotides are TGTGCCAGCAGTGCCAACTGGGGGACCCAGTACTTC.

V is TRBV7-2 and J is TRBJ1-1, with TRBD1 identical over 7 bases. Losses at the gene ends were 5 bases for V and 2 bases for J; bases not matched to a gene: 8. The germline CDR1 and CDR2 sequences are SGHTA and FQGNSA. CDR3 length: 15 residues. The CDR3 is CASSPDRAINTEAFF. CDR3 DNA sequence: TGTGCCAGCAGCCCCGACAGGGCAATAAACACTGAAGCTTTCTTT.